This entry lists 8 T cell receptor beta chains sequenced from one sample in a study of regulatory T cells in long-lasting Graves disease. Construction of TCR beta libraries relied on iRepertoire HTBI primers and on Arm-PCR targeting CDR3 regions. MiXCR, run by TCRdb on the multiplex PCR reads, gives a single entry per CDR3 protein. Of about 220,000 distinct CDR3 sequences in the sample, approximately 19% were seen once. Time point given: newly diagnosed GD, antithyroid drugs for less than 3 months. PBMCs were the source of the RNA used for TCR sequencing. These same records also appear under a second study, on T cells in Graves' hyperthyroidism and ophthalmopathy.

The sequencing here drew on peripheral blood mononuclear cells (PBMCs), taken at new diagnosis, from a patient treated with antithyroid drugs. Receptor source: a woman aged 25 to 39 with Graves disease.

The chain couples TRBV20-1 to TRBJ2-1; D is ambiguous. Trimming took 1 base from V and 5 from J, leaving 9 bases between them. The CDR3 is 13 residues long. Germline V gene sequence: CDR1 DFQATT, CDR2 SNEGSKA (reference sequence). The CDR3 protein is CSARANPNNEQFF. The CDR3 DNA sequence: TGCAGTGCTAGAGCGAATCCAAACAATGAGCAGTTCTTC.

At least ten counts were recorded for this clonotype. The rearrangement uses TRBV12-3 or TRBV12-4 and TRBJ1-3; D call uncertain. The germline V and J ends were trimmed by 3 bases and 2 bases, with 8 bases remaining between them. The CDR3 spans 14 residues. In DNA form, the CDR3 reads TGTGCCAGCAGTTTTTATGGAACTGGAAACACCATATATTTT. Translated: CASSFYGTGNTIYF.

This clonotype showed up many times. This chain links TRBV2 with TRBJ1-2; D possibly corresponds to TRBD1 (5 bases). The germline gives CDR1 SNHLY, CDR2 FYNNEI. V lost 1 base and J 2 bases, leaving 5 bases between the germline ends. CDR3 length: 13 residues. The CDR3 loop reads CASSEEGNYGYTF. In nucleotides, the CDR3 is TGTGCCAGCAGTGAAGAGGGGAACTATGGCTACACCTTC.

This clonotype was counted at least ten times. V is TRBV11-2 and J is TRBJ1-3, with TRBD1 identical over 8 bases. J gave up 3 bases and V 0 bases, and 7 bases lay outside the gene matches. The CDR3 spans 17 residues. Germline CDR1 and CDR2: SGHAT and FQNNGV. The CDR3 spells CASSLDRGRVGGNTIYF. The CDR3 DNA reads as TGTGCCAGCAGCTTAGACAGGGGGCGTGTTGGTGGAAACACCATATATTTT.

This clonotype was seen repeatedly, ten times or more. This chain connects TRBV7-8 to TRBJ2-2; D unclear. In germline, CDR1 is SGHVS, CDR2 FQNEAQ. V was cut by 4 bases and J by 5 bases, with 8 bases left in between. The length of the CDR3 is 13 residues. The CDR3 nucleotides read TGTGCCAGCAGCTCGGGCGGAACCGGGGAGCTGTTTTTT. As protein: CASSSGGTGELFF.

This clonotype was detected a few times. One base away lies a much larger clone, so this may be a sequencing read error. This chain joins TRBV2 and TRBJ1-5, with D perhaps TRBD1 (5 bases). Between the trimmed V and J ends, which lost 6 bases and 6 bases, there was a span of 18 bases. Germline loops: CDR1 SNHLY, CDR2 FYNNEI. This CDR3 is built from 15 residues. CDR3 amino acids: CASSLGLLISQPQHF. CDR3 coding DNA: TGTGCCAGCAGCTTGGGACTGCTTATCAGTCAGCCCCAGCATTTT. The full variable domain, in which reference TRBV2 and TRBJ1-5 provide the parts outside the CDR3, is EPEVTQTPSHQVTQMGQEVILRCVPISNHLYFYWYRQILGQKVEFLVSFYNNEISEKSEIFDDQFSVERPDGSNFTLKIRSTKLEDSAMYFCASSLGLLISQPQHFGDGTRLSIL.

This clonotype was counted at least ten times. The chain is built from TRBV2 and TRBJ1-6; 9 bases are a match to TRBD1. The trim removed 6 bases at V and 10 bases at J, leaving 4 bases unmatched. The CDR3 runs to 13 residues. Germline V gene sequence: CDR1 SNHLY, CDR2 FYNNEI. CDR3 nucleotide sequence: TGTGCCAGCAGGCGGACAGGGGAATCACCCCTCCACTTT. Translation gives CASRRTGESPLHF.

This clonotype was counted at least ten times. This chain joins TRBV20-1 and TRBJ2-1; D unresolved. Per the germline V gene, CDR1 is DFQATT and CDR2 is SNEGSKA (reference sequence). The ends were cut back, 1 base at V and 4 bases at J, with 8 bases in the middle. The CDR3 sequence is 13 residues long. The CDR3 protein is CSARATEYNEQFF. The DNA of the CDR3 is TGCAGTGCTAGAGCGACGGAGTACAATGAGCAGTTCTTC.